This T cell receptor (beta chain) comes out of a study of cytomegalovirus exposure and HLA in healthy donors. Findings and limits, study-wide: The classifier, whose performance was assessed in both the original and validation cohorts, reportedly diagnosed cytomegalovirus status with high specificity and sensitivity. Association with HLA alleles at 0.05 false discovery rate was found for around 17,000 TCR beta sequences in a later analysis. In a later analysis, TCR association rates varied by HLA locus: DRB1 most, HLA-C fewest.

Researchers ran the PCR with 60 Vbeta and 13 Jbeta primers. Assay: immunoSEQ multiplex PCR; the TCRdb copy retains only in-frame clones and omits some. The sample carries 65,000 to 85,000 clones, less than 80% recorded once. The trim removed 7 bases at V and 13 bases at J, leaving 7 bases unmatched. The CDR3 covers 12 residues. Germline loops: CDR1 MNHNS, CDR2 SASEGT. On this clone itself: Its antigen is not known.

The chain couples TRBV6-1 to TRBJ1-6; TRBD1 agrees at 7 bases. Material for sequencing was PBMCs. This TCR came from a woman in her thirties or forties in good health and CMV-seropositive. The CDR3 nucleotides are TGTGCCAGCAACCCGGACAGGCCGCCCCTCCACTTT. It codes for CASNPDRPPLHF.